This TCR beta chain was sequenced during a study of blood T cell repertoires in COVID-19. Study details: There were acute and convalescent COVID-19 samples, and they came from the United States, Italy and Spain. From T cells, B-cell-depleted T cells, or PBMCs came the material, which was cDNA or gDNA.

Authors' processing steps: Amplification from reference gene primers served as the basis for estimated nucleated cell counts. The protocol was immunoSEQ multiplex PCR, while the TCRdb copy is restricted to in-frame clones and leaves out a portion. That table is the source of V, J and clone size, and D and trimming were worked out from the DNA. The data hold just under 80,000 clones, with roughly 85% observed a single time. V lost 1 base and J 3 bases, leaving 6 bases between the germline ends. The CDR3 has 13 amino acids. The germline V gene has CDR1 SGHTA and CDR2 FQGTGA. The sequencing sample was made of peripheral blood. The rearrangement links TRBV7-3 to TRBJ1-1; D is ambiguous. The TCR comes from a human donor in a cohort sampled during active COVID-19. The CDR3 loop reads CASSLMGDTEAFF. As DNA, the CDR3 is TGTGCCAGCAGCTTAATGGGAGACACTGAAGCTTTCTTT.